This T cell receptor (beta chain) was documented in a study of blood T cell repertoires in COVID-19. Overall study context: Acute and convalescent COVID-19 samples came from the United States, Italy and Spain. The cDNA or gDNA used as material had been derived from T cells, B-cell-depleted T cells, or PBMCs.

The CDR3 extends over 14 amino acids. V dropped 5 bases and J dropped 1; count of bases not matched to a gene: 5. Germline V gene lookup returns CDR1 MNHEY and CDR2 SVGAGI. The age range of participants was about 18 to 90 years, with residence in about two dozen US areas. Clinical history reported by participants formed the basis on which cohorts were assigned. Sequencing used immunoSEQ multiplex PCR; TCRdb keeps in-frame clones, though not all of them. The repertoire consists of roughly 300,000 clones, with 65% to 90% occurring once and the leading ten covering around 4.2%. The receptor was isolated from a woman aged 40 to 55 with acute COVID-19. The sample consisted of PBMCs or T cells enriched from blood (not recorded which). The gene calls are TRBV6-5 and TRBJ2-7, with 7 positions matching TRBD1. The CDR3 region is CASSPDRVSYEQYF. CDR3 nucleotide sequence: TGTGCCAGCAGTCCCGACAGGGTTTCCTACGAGCAGTACTTC.